This T cell receptor beta chain was sequenced during a study of early T cells in non-severe SARS-CoV-2 infection. Study-wide context: Chains were unpaired, as sequencing was done on bulk RNA from unsorted whole blood. Overall study findings and caveats: Private and CD4 specificities were missed by VDJdb matching, which favored anti-spike CD8 responses.

cDNA molecules, individually, were tagged with unique molecular identifiers. TCRdb called the 5' RACE reads again in MiXCR, with one record for every CDR3 protein. The sample records roughly 46,000 distinct CDR3 sequences, around 9.6% being singletons. Many counts were recorded for this clonotype. Its antigen is as yet unknown. The CDR3 loop spans 13 amino acids. The germline CDR1 and CDR2 sequences are MNHNY and SVGAGI (reference sequence). V lost 1 base and J lost 4, with 5 bases in between. The sequencing used whole blood, collected at baseline. The source is an adult who was a healthcare worker with PCR-confirmed SARS-CoV-2 infection or an uninfected control (not recorded which). The J gene is TRBJ1-5, the V gene TRBV6-6; no clear D. This CDR3 is CASSYLGNQPQHF. CDR3 nucleotides: TGTGCCAGCAGTTACTTAGGGAATCAGCCCCAGCATTTT.